One and the same sample provided the 6 T cell receptor beta chains below, sequenced in a study of blood T cells in healthy people across ages. Primers used in a second PCR of roughly 6 to 11 cycles were a sample-barcoded 5' primer and a J-beta primer mix. Via MiXCR, TCRdb re-called the 5' RACE reads, giving one row per CDR3 protein. The table includes around 1,900,000 distinct CDR3 sequences, 39% detected once. Sequenced input: blood. These receptors came from a human donor in good health.

This clonotype was seen only a few times. The chain recombines TRBV6-5 with TRBJ2-5, with D possibly matching TRBD1 (6 bases). The CDR3 has 15 amino acids. The V end was cut by 6 bases, the J end by 1 base, with 15 bases between. CDR1 MNHEY and CDR2 SVGAGI come from the germline V gene. CDR3 region: CASRLQGVLQETQYF. The CDR3 DNA is TGTGCCAGCAGATTACAGGGAGTTCTCCAAGAGACCCAGTACTTC.

At least ten counts were recorded for this clonotype. The chain carries TRBV30 and TRBJ2-1, with unresolved D. The CDR3 length is 11 residues. With 0 bases removed from V and 8 bases from J, the gap between germline ends came to 5 bases. Per germline, CDR1 GTSNPN and CDR2 SVGIG (reference sequence). The CDR3 DNA sequence: TGTGCCTGGAGTGTAAGCCATGAGCAGTTCTTC. Protein sequence: CAWSVSHEQFF.

The chain uses TRBV7-2 and TRBJ2-3; a weak D match, TRBD2 (5 bases). V gave up 5 bases and J gave up 5 bases, with 14 bases separating them. The V gene's germline CDR1 is SGHTA and CDR2 FQGNSA. This CDR3 has 14 amino acids. The CDR3 here is CASSTRTGEDTQYF. In DNA form, the CDR3 reads TGTGCCAGCAGCACGCGGACTGGCGAAGATACGCAGTATTTT.

This clonotype was found a few times. The V call is TRBV4-2, the J call TRBJ1-1, with D possibly being TRBD1 (6 bases). The CDR3 totals 15 residues. The ends were cut back, 0 bases at V and 2 bases at J, with 10 bases in the middle. Germline CDR1 reads LGHNA; CDR2 reads YNFKEQ. The CDR3 DNA follows: TGTGCCAGCAGCCAAGAACCAGGGGACAACACTGAAGCTTTCTTT. Its translation is CASSQEPGDNTEAFF.

The genes are TRBV7-2 and TRBJ2-7; D is ambiguous. CDR1 SGHTA and CDR2 FQGNSA come from the germline V gene. The CDR3 length is 12 residues. Trimming took 5 bases from V and 4 from J, leaving 9 bases between them. CDR3 nucleotide sequence: TGTGCCAGCAGCCCGATGCCGTACGAGCAGTACTTC. It translates to CASSPMPYEQYF.

To note about this clonotype: A much larger clone is a single base away; this may be a read error. The chain combines TRBV9 with TRBJ1-5; possible D gene TRBD1, 6 bases. With 6 bases removed from V and 0 bases from J, the gap between germline ends came to 19 bases. CDR1 SGDLS and CDR2 YYNGEE come from the germline V gene. The CDR3 is made up of 17 amino acids. Here the CDR3 reads CASTRTGWGASNQPQHF. The CDR3 DNA sequence: TGTGCCAGCACCCGAACGGGATGGGGGGCTAGCAATCAGCCCCAGCATTTT.